This T cell receptor (beta chain) stems from a study of blood T cells in healthy people across ages. Caucasian, healthy and from Russia, the donors were aged between about 6 and 100. A second PCR, run for roughly 7 to 12 cycles, used a sample-barcoded 5' primer plus a J-beta primer mix. TCRdb re-called the 5' RACE reads through MiXCR, storing one row per CDR3 protein. Among about 800,000 distinct CDR3 sequences listed, 55% to 70% were seen once. There are a few counts of this clonotype. Deletions cut 5 bases from V and 5 bases from J, with 13 bases between. The CDR3 runs to 13 residues. Germline CDR1 is MNHEY and CDR2 is SVGAGI.

The chain combines TRBV6-5 with TRBJ2-7, with D tentatively TRBD2 (6 bases). This sequence was found in a man aged 25-40 years in good health. The sequenced sample was blood. CDR3 in amino acids: CASSGGKWDEQYF. Here the CDR3 DNA reads TGTGCCAGCAGTGGGGGGAAATGGGACGAGCAGTACTTC.